This is a list of T cell receptor beta chains from one sample in a study of control samples from healthy donors and cancer patients. Assay used: immunoSEQ multiplex PCR; TCRdb lists only in-frame clones, some missing. The sample contains tens of thousands of clones, approximately 82% of which appear only once. Source material: blood. The receptors here all came from a man between 60 and 70 years old in good health. Each CDR3 is given with its conserved first and last residue. A D gene is named only where the DNA matches it firmly. Size values are once, few and many counts, or a class for expanded clones, and some rows have none.

TRBD1,TRBJ1-6,15,once,TRBV2,TGTGCCAGCAGTGCCAACCAGGGGGGGAATTCACCCCTCCACTTT,CASSANQGGNSPLHF
-,TRBJ2-4,15,-,TRBV6-5,TGTGCCAGCAGTTACTCGAGGGGGGCCAAAAACATTCAGTACTTC,CASSYSRGAKNIQYF
-,TRBJ2-3,14,-,TRBV28,TGTGCCAGCACCCTGACAGCTAGCACAGATACGCAGTATTTT,CASTLTASTDTQYF
TRBD2,TRBJ2-3,13,-,TRBV10-2,TGCGCCACCGGGGCGGGGGGCACAGATACGCAGTATTTT,CATGAGGTDTQYF
-,TRBJ1-5,15,-,TRBV11-2,TGTGCCAGCAGCTTGACAACAGGGTCCTCTCAGCCCCAGCATTTT,CASSLTTGSSQPQHF
-,TRBJ2-3,16,-,TRBV4-3,TGCGCCAGCAGCTCACAGGGAGGGGGGATCACAGATACGCAGTATTTT,CASSSQGGGITDTQYF
-,TRBJ1-1,12,-,TRBV29-1,TGCAGCGTCGGCCAGGGTGGCCGTGAAGCTTTCTTT,CSVGQGGREAFF
TRBD2,TRBJ2-1,15,-,TRBV30,TGTGCCTGGTCTGCCACTAGCGGGTGGTTATATGAGCAGTTCTTC,CAWSATSGWLYEQFF
TRBD2,TRBJ2-7,14,few,TRBV5-1,TGCGCCAGCAGCTTAGGGACTACGGGCTACGAGCAGTACTTC,CASSLGTTGYEQYF
TRBD1,TRBJ2-2,15,-,TRBV9,TGTGCCAGCAGCGCCCAGACAGGGTTTGCCGGGGAGCTGTTTTTT,CASSAQTGFAGELFF
TRBD1,TRBJ1-2,14,few,TRBV30,TGTGCCTGGAACCGACAGGGCTCTAACTATGGCTACACCTTC,CAWNRQGSNYGYTF
TRBD1,TRBJ2-1,17,-,TRBV5-6,TGTGCCAGCAGTGCTGTGCTAGGGACAGGGGAAGAGGGTGAGCAGTTCTTC,CASSAVLGTGEEGEQFF
-,TRBJ1-4,15,-,TRBV14,TGTGCCAGCAGCGGACGAACGGGGCTTAATGAAAAACTGTTTTTT,CASSGRTGLNEKLFF
-,TRBJ2-1,13,-,TRBV29-1,TGCAGCGTTGAACATAGCGTGGGAAATGAGCAGTTCTTC,CSVEHSVGNEQFF
-,TRBJ1-2,14,once,TRBV14,TGTGCCAGCAGCCAAGTCCCGACAGGTCCGGCCCACACCTTC,CASSQVPTGPAHTF
-,TRBJ2-7,12,many,TRBV2,TGTGCCAGCAAGGGGGAGGCCTACGAGCAGTACTTC,CASKGEAYEQYF
-,TRBJ2-5,15,-,TRBV9,TGTGCCAGCAGCGTAGCGTACGGAGCGGGAGAGACCCAGTACTTC,CASSVAYGAGETQYF
-,TRBJ1-5,14,-,TRBV5-1,TGCGCCAGCAGCCAGGAGGGAAACAATCAGCCCCAGCATTTT,CASSQEGNNQPQHF
TRBD1,TRBJ1-5,20,once,TRBV19,TGTGCCAGTAGTATGGATGTCTGGAGGGGACAGGGGCCTTCCAATCAGCCCCAGCATTTT,CASSMDVWRGQGPSNQPQHF
TRBD1,TRBJ1-2,14,-,TRBV29-1,TGCAGCGTTGAAGGCAGGACAGGAGCATATGGCTACACCTTC,CSVEGRTGAYGYTF
-,TRBJ1-1,18,-,TRBV4-1,TGCGCCAGCAGCCGCGGCCCGGGACTCCGGGGGAAGAACACTGAAGCTTTCTTT,CASSRGPGLRGKNTEAFF
-,TRBJ1-2,14,-,TRBV9,TGTGCCAGCAGCCCCGAGCTCGGGGTGAACGGCTACACCTTC,CASSPELGVNGYTF
-,TRBJ2-5,15,-,TRBV5-4,TGTGCCAGCAGCCCCCGGGGAAGACTAGGAGAAACCCAGTACTTC,CASSPRGRLGETQYF
-,TRBJ2-1,17,-,TRBV21-1,TGTGCCAGCAGCAAAGGCGGGACTAGCGGGGAGGGTAATGAGCAGTTCTTC,CASSKGGTSGEGNEQFF
TRBD1,TRBJ1-6,17,-,TRBV4-3,TGCGCCAGCAGCCAAGATCGGACAGGGCTTATCAATTCACCCCTCCACTTT,CASSQDRTGLINSPLHF
-,TRBJ2-7,16,-,TRBV4-3,TGCGCCAGCAGCCAAGATCTTCAGACGAGCTTACGCGAGCAGTACTTC,CASSQDLQTSLREQYF
-,TRBJ1-1,16,-,TRBV18,TGTGCCAGCTCACCGGGAATAGTACAGTATGGATCCGAAGCTTTCTTT,CASSPGIVQYGSEAFF
-,TRBJ1-2,15,-,TRBV4-3,TGCGCCAGCAGCCAAGATCCTGTAGCAGGGGTTGGCTACACCTTC,CASSQDPVAGVGYTF
-,TRBJ2-5,14,-,TRBV7-2,TGTGCCAGCAGCTTAGTGGAGGGGGTAGAGACCCAGTACTTC,CASSLVEGVETQYF
TRBD1,TRBJ1-2,15,-,TRBV6-5,TGTGCCAGCAGTTACCAGGGGGCGAAGAAGGATGGCTACACCTTC,CASSYQGAKKDGYTF
-,TRBJ2-1,14,-,TRBV7-3,TGTGCCAGCAGCTCAACAATTGAGGGAAATGAGCAGTTCTTC,CASSSTIEGNEQFF
-,TRBJ1-6,14,-,TRBV6-5,TGTGCCAGCAAAAATGGGCAGGGACGCTCACCCCTCCACTTT,CASKNGQGRSPLHF
-,TRBJ2-2,13,-,TRBV24-1,TGTGCCACCAGCGTCTTCCTGTTCGGGGAGCTGTTTTTT,CATSVFLFGELFF
TRBD1,TRBJ1-1,12,-,TRBV19,TGTGCCAGTAGTATAGGGGACAGGCCAGCTTTCTTT,CASSIGDRPAFF
-,TRBJ2-2,14,-,TRBV30,TGTGCCTGGAGTTCGGAGTCACGGACCGGGGAGCTGTTTTTT,CAWSSESRTGELFF
-,TRBJ2-6,13,-,TRBV29-1,TGCAGCGTTGATGCGGGAGGGGCCAACGTCCTGACTTTC,CSVDAGGANVLTF
-,TRBJ2-5,15,-,TRBV5-1,TGCGCCAGCAGCTTGTTAGGCGGATACCAAGAGACCCAGTACTTC,CASSLLGGYQETQYF
-,TRBJ2-3,15,-,TRBV5-1,TGCGCCAGCAGCTTGGAAAAGAAGGGCACAGATACGCAGTATTTT,CASSLEKKGTDTQYF
-,TRBJ1-2,13,-,TRBV29-1,TGCAGCGTGGCCGGGATTTTGAACTATGGCTACACCTTC,CSVAGILNYGYTF
TRBD2,TRBJ2-1,17,-,TRBV24-1,TGTGCCACCAGTGCCCCCGGTAGGAGCGGGACGATTAATGAGCAGTTCTTC,CATSAPGRSGTINEQFF
-,TRBJ2-1,15,-,TRBV9,TGTGCCAGCAGCGTAGATCGGGGCATTGGGGACGAGCAGTTCTTC,CASSVDRGIGDEQFF
TRBD1,TRBJ2-2,14,-,TRBV18,TGTGCCAGCTCACGGGACAGAAACACCGGGGAGCTGTTTTTT,CASSRDRNTGELFF
-,TRBJ2-2,14,-,TRBV6-5,TGTGCCAGCAGTTACCGGGGTTACACCGGGGAGCTGTTTTTT,CASSYRGYTGELFF
TRBD1,TRBJ2-1,16,once,TRBV6-4,TGTGCCAGCAGTGACCCCCGGGACAGGTCTCTGGATGAGCAGTTCTTC,CASSDPRDRSLDEQFF
TRBD2,TRBJ2-7,18,-,TRBV27,TGTGCCAGCAGTTTATCCCCCTCTTCAGCGGGAGGGCCAGGCGAGCAGTACTTC,CASSLSPSSAGGPGEQYF
TRBD2,TRBJ2-7,14,-,TRBV10-2,TGCGCCAGCAGTGCCCTAGCGGGGGGTGGCGAGCAGTACTTC,CASSALAGGGEQYF
-,TRBJ1-5,15,-,TRBV24-1,TGTGCCACCAGTGAATCAACAGGGAGCAATCAGCCCCAGCATTTT,CATSESTGSNQPQHF
-,TRBJ2-5,13,-,TRBV2,TGTGCCAGCAGTGTAATCCAGGGGGAGACCCAGTACTTC,CASSVIQGETQYF
-,TRBJ2-2,14,few,TRBV7-2,TGTGCCAGCAGCTTGGGGGGCTCTTCCGGGGAGCTGTTTTTT,CASSLGGSSGELFF
-,TRBJ1-1,14,-,TRBV7-9,TGTGCCAGCAGCTTAGCGGGGGGGCGAACTGAAGCTTTCTTT,CASSLAGGRTEAFF
-,TRBJ2-7,14,-,TRBV9,TGTGCCAGCAGCCCAGAACGGAGGGCCTACGAGCAGTACTTC,CASSPERRAYEQYF
-,TRBJ2-7,14,-,TRBV27,TGTGCCAGCAGTTTATTAGGGCATATTGGCGAGCAGTACTTC,CASSLLGHIGEQYF
TRBD1,TRBJ1-2,14,-,TRBV7-9,TGTGCCAGCAGACCCACAGGGGCGGAATATGGCTACACCTTC,CASRPTGAEYGYTF
TRBD1,TRBJ2-1,15,-,TRBV7-9,TGTGCCAGCAGCTCCCTAGGGGGCCAATACAATGAGCAGTTCTTC,CASSSLGGQYNEQFF
-,TRBJ1-5,14,-,TRBV6-2/TRBV6-3,TGTGCCAGCAGTTACGTTACGGGAGGTCAGCCCCAGCATTTT,CASSYVTGGQPQHF